This T cell receptor (beta chain) is drawn from a study of T cells expressing NK-cell markers. Reanalyzing the 5' RACE reads, TCRdb keeps one entry per CDR3 protein, without DNA. Its listing shows about 460,000 distinct CDR3 sequences. Germline V CDR1 and CDR2: SEHNR, FQNEAQ (reference sequence). The CDR3 consists of 14 residues. This chain uses TRBV7-9 with TRBJ2-1. Material for sequencing was blood T cells: a sorted CD56 or NKG2C T cell subset, CD4+ or CD8+ T cells, or bulk PBMC T cells (not recorded which). The sequence came from a woman aged 50 to 60 in good health. CDR3 amino acids: CASSLTLAGVEQFF.